This T cell receptor beta chain was observed in a study of Ad26.COV2.S vaccination and SARS-CoV-2 variants. Clones were read by immunoSEQ multiplex PCR, and TCRdb kept only the in-frame ones, dropping some. The sample shows around 300,000 clones, approximately 86% of them seen only once. This clone showed up just once. Its antigen is currently unknown. Documented treatment: about 20 received Ad26.COV2.S at low or high dose, single or two shots; 5 received placebo; per-sample allocation not given. Samples came from day 63 after the first vaccine or placebo injection. Study-level results: Placebo recipients had lower spike-specific TCR breadth than vaccine recipients.

This CDR3 comprises 10 residues. Germline V lookup: CDR1 MDHEN, CDR2 SYDVKM. V lost 9 bases to trimming and J lost 10 bases, with 10 bases between them. This sample comprised peripheral blood, obtained in a trial of Ad26.COV2.S vaccine versus placebo. The V and J genes are TRBV28 and TRBJ2-1, with D possibly TRBD1 on 6 matching bases. The TCR sequence derives from a person between 18 and 65 years old who received the Ad26.COV2.S COVID-19 vaccine or a placebo. This chain's CDR3 is CASSDREQFF. CDR3 DNA: TGTGCCAGTTCGGACAGAGAGCAGTTCTTC.